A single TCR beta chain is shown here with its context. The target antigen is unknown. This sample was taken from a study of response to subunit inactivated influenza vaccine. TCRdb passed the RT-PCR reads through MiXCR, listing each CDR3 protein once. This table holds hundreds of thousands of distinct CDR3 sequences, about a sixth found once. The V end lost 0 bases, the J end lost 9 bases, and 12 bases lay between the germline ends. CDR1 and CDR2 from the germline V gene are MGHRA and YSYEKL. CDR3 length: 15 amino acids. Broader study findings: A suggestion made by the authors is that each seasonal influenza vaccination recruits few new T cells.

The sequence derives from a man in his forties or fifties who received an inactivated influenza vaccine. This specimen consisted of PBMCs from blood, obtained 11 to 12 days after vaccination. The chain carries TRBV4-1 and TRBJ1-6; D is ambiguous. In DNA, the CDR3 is TGCGCCAGCAGCCAAGACGATAGGGATCTTTCACCCCTCCACTTT. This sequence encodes CASSQDDRDLSPLHF.